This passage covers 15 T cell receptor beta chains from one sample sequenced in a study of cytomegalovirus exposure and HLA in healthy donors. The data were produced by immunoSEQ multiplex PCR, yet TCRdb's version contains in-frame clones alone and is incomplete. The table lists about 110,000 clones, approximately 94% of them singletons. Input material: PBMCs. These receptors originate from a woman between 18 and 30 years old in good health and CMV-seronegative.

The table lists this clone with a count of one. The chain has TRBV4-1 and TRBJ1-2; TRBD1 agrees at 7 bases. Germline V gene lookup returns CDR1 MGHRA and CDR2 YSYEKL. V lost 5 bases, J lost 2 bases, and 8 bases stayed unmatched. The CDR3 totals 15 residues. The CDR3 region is CASSIRTGENYGYTF. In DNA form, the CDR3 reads TGCGCCAGCAGCATCAGAACAGGGGAGAACTATGGCTACACCTTC.

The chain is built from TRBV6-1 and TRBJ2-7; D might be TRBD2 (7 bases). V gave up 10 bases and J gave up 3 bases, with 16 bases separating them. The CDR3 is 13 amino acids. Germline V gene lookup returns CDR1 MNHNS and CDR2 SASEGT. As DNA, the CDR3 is TGTGCCACCGAAGGGGGGGTTGGCTACGAGCAGTACTTC. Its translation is CATEGGVGYEQYF.

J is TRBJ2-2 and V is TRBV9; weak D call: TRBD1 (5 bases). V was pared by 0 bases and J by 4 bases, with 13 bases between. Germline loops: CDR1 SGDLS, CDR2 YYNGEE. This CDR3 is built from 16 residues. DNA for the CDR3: TGTGCCAGCAGCGTAGTTCAGGGTACACGCACCGGGGAGCTGTTTTTT. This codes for CASSVVQGTRTGELFF.

DNA of the CDR3: TGTGCCAGCAGTCTGGGACAGGGAAATCAGCCCCAGCATTTT. Its protein is CASSLGQGNQPQHF. This chain joins TRBV28 and TRBJ1-5; 9 bases fit TRBD1. The CDR3 is 14 residues long. V dropped 5 bases and J dropped 4; count of bases not matched to a gene: 3. CDR1 and CDR2 (germline): MDHEN, SYDVKM.

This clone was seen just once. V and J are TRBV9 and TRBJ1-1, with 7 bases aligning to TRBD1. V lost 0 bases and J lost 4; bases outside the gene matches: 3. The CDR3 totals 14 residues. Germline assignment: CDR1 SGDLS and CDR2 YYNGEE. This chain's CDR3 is CASSVDKGATEAFF. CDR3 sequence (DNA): TGTGCCAGCAGCGTAGATAAGGGGGCCACTGAAGCTTTCTTT.

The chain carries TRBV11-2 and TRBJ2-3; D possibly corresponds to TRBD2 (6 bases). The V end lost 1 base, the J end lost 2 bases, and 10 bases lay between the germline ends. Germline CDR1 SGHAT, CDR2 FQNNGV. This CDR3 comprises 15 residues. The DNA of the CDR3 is TGTGCCAGCAGCTTAGTGGGGGGAAACACAGATACGCAGTATTTT. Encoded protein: CASSLVGGNTDTQYF.

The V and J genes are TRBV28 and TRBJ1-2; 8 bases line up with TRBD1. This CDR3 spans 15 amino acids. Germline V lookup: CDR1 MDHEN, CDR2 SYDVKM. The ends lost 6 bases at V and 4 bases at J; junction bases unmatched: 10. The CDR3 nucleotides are TGTGCCAGCAGCCGCGGACAGGGAGGGGTCTATGGCTACACCTTC. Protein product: CASSRGQGGVYGYTF.

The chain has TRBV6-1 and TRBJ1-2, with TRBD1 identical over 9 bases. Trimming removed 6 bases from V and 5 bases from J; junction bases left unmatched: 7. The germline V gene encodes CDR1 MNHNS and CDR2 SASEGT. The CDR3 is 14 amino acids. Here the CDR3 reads CASRPTGGVYGYTF. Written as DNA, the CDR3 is TGTGCCAGCAGACCTACAGGGGGCGTTTATGGCTACACCTTC.

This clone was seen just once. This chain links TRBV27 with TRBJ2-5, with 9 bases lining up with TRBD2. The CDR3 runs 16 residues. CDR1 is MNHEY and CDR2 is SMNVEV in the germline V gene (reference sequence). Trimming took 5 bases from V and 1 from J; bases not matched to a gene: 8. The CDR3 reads CASSTLFSGGQETQYF. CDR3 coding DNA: TGTGCCAGCAGTACGCTCTTTAGCGGGGGCCAAGAGACCCAGTACTTC.

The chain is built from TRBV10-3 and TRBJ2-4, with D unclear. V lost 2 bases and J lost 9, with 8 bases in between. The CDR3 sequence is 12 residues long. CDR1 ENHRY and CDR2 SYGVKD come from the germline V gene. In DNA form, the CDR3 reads TGTGCCATCAGTGAGACAGTCACCATTCAGTACTTC. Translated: CAISETVTIQYF.

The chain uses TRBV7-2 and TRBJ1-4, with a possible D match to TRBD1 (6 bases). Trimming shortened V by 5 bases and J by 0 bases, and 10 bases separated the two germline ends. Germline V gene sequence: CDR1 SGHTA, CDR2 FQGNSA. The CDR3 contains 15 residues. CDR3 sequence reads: CASSKNRATNEKLFF. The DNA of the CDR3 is TGTGCCAGCAGCAAGAACAGGGCAACTAATGAAAAACTGTTTTTT.

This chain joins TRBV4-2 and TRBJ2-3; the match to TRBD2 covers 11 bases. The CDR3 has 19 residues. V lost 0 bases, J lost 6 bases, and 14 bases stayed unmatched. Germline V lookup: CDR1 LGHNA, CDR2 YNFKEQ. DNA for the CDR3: TGTGCCAGCAGCCAAGACGCGAGTAGCGGGGGGGGTTTGGAGGATACGCAGTATTTT. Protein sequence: CASSQDASSGGGLEDTQYF.

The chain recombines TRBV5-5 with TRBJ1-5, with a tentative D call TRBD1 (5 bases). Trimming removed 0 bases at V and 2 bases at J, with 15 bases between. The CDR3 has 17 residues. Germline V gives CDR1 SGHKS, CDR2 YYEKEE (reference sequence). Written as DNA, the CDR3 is TGTGCCAGCAGCTTGGTGGCGGGGGATCTGGGCAATCAGCCCCAGCATTTT. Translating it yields CASSLVAGDLGNQPQHF.

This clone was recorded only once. The DNA of the CDR3 is TGTGCCAGCAGTTCGCTCGGGAGCCAAGAGACCCAGTACTTC. Translating gives CASSSLGSQETQYF. The chain has TRBV6-5 and TRBJ2-5; possible D gene TRBD2, 6 bases. V lost 4 bases, J lost 1 base, and 10 bases lay in between. The CDR3 length is 14 residues. The germline gives CDR1 MNHEY, CDR2 SVGAGI.

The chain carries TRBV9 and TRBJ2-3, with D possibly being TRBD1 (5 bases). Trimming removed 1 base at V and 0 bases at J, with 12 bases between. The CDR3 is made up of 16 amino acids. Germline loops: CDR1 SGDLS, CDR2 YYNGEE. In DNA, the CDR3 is TGTGCCAGCAGCGTACCAACAGGAACTAGCACAGATACGCAGTATTTT. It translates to CASSVPTGTSTDTQYF. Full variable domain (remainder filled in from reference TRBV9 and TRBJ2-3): DSGVTQTPKHLITATGQRVTLRCSPRSGDLSVYWYQQSLDQGLQFLIQYYNGEERAKGNILERFSAQQFPDLHSELNLSSLELGDSALYFCASSVPTGTSTDTQYFGPGTRLTVL.